The clone carrying this TCR beta chain was recorded once. This sample was taken from a study of T cells in localized non-small cell lung cancer. Data came from immunoSEQ multiplex PCR; TCRdb stores just in-frame clones and leaves some out. The table includes around 96,000 clones, about nine tenths detected once. The source material was PBMCs, sampled before any cancer treatment. This receptor was obtained from a woman aged 40-70 years with stage II squamous cell lung carcinoma.

The CDR3 is CASSRGTGGITEAFF. CDR3 bases: TGCGCCAGCAGCCGAGGGACTGGAGGGATCACTGAAGCTTTCTTT. V and J are TRBV5-1 and TRBJ1-1, with TRBD1 as a possible D gene (5 bases). V shed 4 bases and J shed 4 bases, with 17 bases lying between them. The germline V gene has CDR1 SGHRS and CDR2 YFSETQ. This CDR3 is 15 amino acids long.